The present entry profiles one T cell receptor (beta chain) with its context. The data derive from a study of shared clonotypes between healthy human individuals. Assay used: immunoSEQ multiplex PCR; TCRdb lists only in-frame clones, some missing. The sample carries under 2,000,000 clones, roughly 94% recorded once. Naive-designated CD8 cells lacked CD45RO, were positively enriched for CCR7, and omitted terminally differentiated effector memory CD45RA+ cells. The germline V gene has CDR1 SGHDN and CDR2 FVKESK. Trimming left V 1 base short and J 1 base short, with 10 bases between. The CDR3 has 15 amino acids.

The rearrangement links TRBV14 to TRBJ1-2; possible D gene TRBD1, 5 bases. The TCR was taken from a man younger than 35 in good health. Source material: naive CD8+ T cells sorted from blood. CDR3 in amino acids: CASSQGSGRNYGYTF. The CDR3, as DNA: TGTGCCAGCAGCCAAGGGTCGGGACGTAACTATGGCTACACCTTC.